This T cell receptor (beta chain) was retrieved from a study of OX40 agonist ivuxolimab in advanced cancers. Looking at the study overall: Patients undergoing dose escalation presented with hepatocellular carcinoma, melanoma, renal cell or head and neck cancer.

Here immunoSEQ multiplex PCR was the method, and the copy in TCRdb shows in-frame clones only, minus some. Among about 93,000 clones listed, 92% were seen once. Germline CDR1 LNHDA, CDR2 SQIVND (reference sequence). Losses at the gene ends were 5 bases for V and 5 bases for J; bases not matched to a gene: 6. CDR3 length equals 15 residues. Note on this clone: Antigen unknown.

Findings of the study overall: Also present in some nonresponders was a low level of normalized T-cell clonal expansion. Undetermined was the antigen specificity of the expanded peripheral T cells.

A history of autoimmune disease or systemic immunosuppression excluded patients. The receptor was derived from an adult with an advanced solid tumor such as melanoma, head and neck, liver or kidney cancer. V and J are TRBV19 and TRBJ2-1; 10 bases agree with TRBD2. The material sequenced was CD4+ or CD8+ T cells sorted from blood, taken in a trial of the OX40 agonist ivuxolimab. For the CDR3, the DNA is TGTGCCAGTAGTGCCCGGACTAGCGGAGACAATGAGCAGTTCTTC. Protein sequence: CASSARTSGDNEQFF.